This TCR beta chain was recovered during a study of cytomegalovirus exposure and HLA in healthy donors. The trim removed 1 base at V and 4 bases at J, leaving 7 bases unmatched. Germline-derived CDR1 and CDR2 are SGHRS and YFSETQ. The length of the CDR3 is 16 residues. Regarding this clone: Its antigen remains unknown.

Only in-frame clones appear in the TCRdb table, and some are missing; sequencing was by immunoSEQ multiplex PCR. The table lists under 250,000 clones, about 81% of them singletons. Study-wide points: Through in vitro validation, a few CMV-associated chains were shown to be specific for CMV antigens.

The receptor's source is a woman aged 25-40 years in good health and CMV-seronegative. Sequencing was carried out using PBMCs. This chain joins TRBV5-1 and TRBJ2-2; 7 nucleotides line up with TRBD2. The CDR3 spells CASSLSLADFTGELFF. The DNA of the CDR3 is TGCGCCAGCAGCTTGAGCCTAGCGGACTTCACCGGGGAGCTGTTTTTT.